Listed below are T cell receptor beta chains from one sample, sequenced in a study of cytomegalovirus exposure and HLA in healthy donors. Data came from immunoSEQ multiplex PCR; TCRdb stores just in-frame clones and leaves some out. The repertoire holds about 160,000 clones, less than 90% seen once, with about 2.1% in the top ten. Sequencing was done on a sample of PBMCs. The receptors were sampled from a woman aged 18-29 years in good health and CMV-seronegative. Each CDR3 is given with its conserved first and last residue. D genes are given only for firm matches. Clone size, where shown, is once, few, many, or a class for clones that have expanded.

clone_size j_call v_call d_call cdr3_aa cdr3_nt
- TRBJ2-7 TRBV28 - CASSSPTGQSIYEQYF TGTGCCAGCAGTTCCCCTACAGGGCAGTCTATCTACGAGCAGTACTTC
- TRBJ1-6 TRBV27 - CASRVGDSPLHF TGTGCCAGCAGGGTTGGAGATTCACCCCTCCACTTT
- TRBJ2-5 TRBV19 - CASSITGGRETQYF TGTGCCAGTAGTATCACGGGGGGCAGGGAGACCCAGTACTTC
- TRBJ1-2 TRBV30 TRBD1 CAWSVDRDYTF TGTGCCTGGAGTGTGGACAGGGACTACACCTTC
once TRBJ1-2 TRBV6-5 TRBD1 CASKTGPYGYTF TGTGCCAGCAAGACAGGGCCCTATGGCTACACCTTC
- TRBJ1-6 TRBV28 TRBD1 CASGTGGSYNSPLHF TGTGCCTCCGGGACAGGGGGCTCCTATAATTCACCCCTCCACTTT
- TRBJ2-1 TRBV27 TRBD2 CASSEGTSGRAREFF TGTGCCAGCAGTGAAGGGACTAGCGGGAGGGCCAGGGAGTTCTTC
- TRBJ2-7 TRBV21-1 - CASSKTAYEQYF TGTGCCAGCAGCAAGACAGCCTACGAGCAGTACTTC
- TRBJ1-2 TRBV5-1 TRBD1 CASSLATGGNGYTF TGCGCCAGCAGCTTGGCAACAGGGGGTAATGGCTACACCTTC
- TRBJ1-4 TRBV27 TRBD1 CASSLTGGELFF TGTGCCAGCAGCTTAACAGGGGGAGAACTGTTTTTT
- TRBJ1-2 TRBV6-6 - CASSPQVAGYTF TGTGCCAGCAGTCCCCAGGTGGCTGGCTACACCTTC
- TRBJ2-7 TRBV14 TRBD1 CASSQGPGTGPEQYF TGTGCCAGCAGCCAAGGTCCCGGGACAGGGCCCGAGCAGTACTTC
- TRBJ1-2 TRBV6-5 TRBD1 CASSWGQIYGYTF TGTGCCAGCAGTTGGGGACAGATCTATGGCTACACCTTC
- TRBJ2-3 TRBV27 - CASSPERGSGGTDTQYF TGTGCCAGCAGTCCGGAACGTGGGTCAGGAGGGACAGATACGCAGTATTTT
- TRBJ1-5 TRBV28 - CASSPDLDNQPQHF TGTGCCAGCAGTCCTGACTTGGACAATCAGCCCCAGCATTTT
- TRBJ2-1 TRBV6-6 TRBD2 CASTSGGEQFF TGTGCCAGCACCTCGGGGGGGGAGCAGTTCTTC